Listed here are 22 T cell receptor beta chains from one sample, sequenced in a study of Ad26.COV2.S vaccination and SARS-CoV-2 variants (dated by TCRdb to 2020 to 2022). Library method: the immunoSEQ multiplex PCR assay. The source is immuneACCESS, and TCRdb retained only in-frame sequences with V and J called. Part of the clones is not carried over; for the studies checked, unresolved V genes explain less than half of this, and the remainder is unexplained. Counted in this sample were about 400,000 clones; approximately 92% of them appeared once. The top ten clones comprise less than 2% of the sample. The treatment or condition label, read with the paper, signifies: around 19 received Ad26.COV2.S at low or high dose, single or two shots; about 5 received placebo; per-sample allocation not given. For vaccine and placebo recipients, repertoires were sequenced using samples collected on day 63 after the first injection.

The sample consisted of peripheral blood, taken in a trial of Ad26.COV2.S vaccine versus placebo. The receptors were sampled from a person between 18 and 65 years old who received the Ad26.COV2.S COVID-19 vaccine or a placebo.

The genes are TRBV7-9 and TRBJ2-1; the D gene is possibly TRBD2 (6 bases). V was trimmed by 1 base and J by 4 bases, leaving 11 bases between them. There are 15 residues in the CDR3. Germline CDR1 and CDR2: SEHNR and FQNEAQ (reference sequence). The CDR3 reads CASSLVRGAYNEQFF. The CDR3, as DNA: TGTGCCAGCAGCTTAGTACGCGGGGCTTACAATGAGCAGTTCTTC.

J is TRBJ1-2 and V is TRBV27; the D is unclear. Germline V lookup: CDR1 MNHEY, CDR2 SMNVEV (reference sequence). V lost 2 bases and J lost 0, with 7 bases in between. The CDR3 contains 14 residues. The CDR3 reads CASSLTKTNYGYTF. CDR3 in DNA: TGTGCCAGCAGTTTAACAAAGACTAACTATGGCTACACCTTC.

This chain uses TRBV7-8 with TRBJ2-2, with TRBD2 as a possible D gene (6 bases). Trimming stripped 4 bases from V and 0 bases from J, with 12 bases between. Germline loops: CDR1 SGHVS, CDR2 FQNEAQ. The CDR3 spans 16 residues. The CDR3 spells CASSSPGLPNTGELFF. The CDR3 nucleotides are TGTGCCAGCAGCTCACCGGGACTTCCGAACACCGGGGAGCTGTTTTTT.

This chain joins TRBV6-2 or TRBV6-3 and TRBJ1-4, with 9 nucleotides matching TRBD1. After removal of 5 bases from V and 4 bases from J, the junction contained 8 bases not matched to a gene. This CDR3 has 16 residues. Germline V gives CDR1 MNHEY, CDR2 SVGEGT. The CDR3 loop reads CASSRGGTGINEKLFF. The CDR3 coding sequence is TGTGCCAGCAGTCGAGGCGGGACAGGGATTAATGAAAAACTGTTTTTT.

The chain links TRBV7-9 to TRBJ2-1; TRBD2 matches at 8 bases. V gave up 7 bases and J gave up 2 bases; unmatched junction bases: 10. Germline CDR1 and CDR2: SEHNR and FQNEAQ (reference sequence). This CDR3 spans 16 amino acids. This CDR3 is CASTTSGGGTYNEQFF. The DNA for the CDR3 is TGTGCCAGCACCACCTCGGGCGGGGGGACCTACAATGAGCAGTTCTTC.

The chain links TRBV7-9 to TRBJ1-2; the match to TRBD1 covers 7 bases. The CDR3 runs to 13 residues. Germline trimming cut 4 bases from V and 7 bases from J; bases unmatched to any gene: 6. Germline lookup yields CDR1 SEHNR and CDR2 FQNEAQ (reference sequence). CDR3 amino acids: CASSSGGWTGYTF. In nucleotides, the CDR3 is TGTGCCAGCAGCTCAGGGGGGTGGACTGGCTACACCTTC.

V is TRBV19 and J is TRBJ2-7, with D perhaps matching TRBD1 (6 bases). V shed 5 bases and J shed 0 bases, with 14 bases lying between them. The germline gives CDR1 LNHDA, CDR2 SQIVND (reference sequence). This CDR3 spans 15 amino acids. The CDR3 reads CASSGGDSSSYEQYF. DNA for the CDR3: TGTGCCAGTAGTGGGGGCGACAGTAGCTCCTACGAGCAGTACTTC.

The rearrangement joins TRBV9 to TRBJ1-1; D is unresolved. V lost 0 bases and J 0 bases, leaving 9 bases between the germline ends. CDR1 is SGDLS and CDR2 is YYNGEE in the germline V gene. The CDR3 consists of 15 residues. This CDR3 reads CASSVGVGLNTEAFF. The CDR3 nucleotides are TGTGCCAGCAGCGTAGGGGTGGGATTGAACACTGAAGCTTTCTTT.

The chain links TRBV19 to TRBJ2-1; 10 nucleotides agree with TRBD1. V lost 5 bases and J lost 5; bases outside the gene matches: 6. The CDR3 has 15 amino acids. CDR1 and CDR2 (germline): LNHDA, SQIVND (reference sequence). CDR3 in DNA: TGTGCCAGTAGTTCCACCGGGACAGGGGACAATGAGCAGTTCTTC. Protein sequence: CASSSTGTGDNEQFF.

This clone was found once. CDR3 region: CAWSKGPGKDSKAFF. As DNA, the CDR3 is TGTGCCTGGAGCAAAGGGCCCGGAAAGGACAGCAAAGCTTTCTTT. The V and J genes are TRBV30 and TRBJ1-1; TRBD1 is a possible D gene (6 bases). V lost 3 bases, J lost 9 bases, and 23 bases lay in between. This CDR3 is 15 amino acids long. Germline assignment: CDR1 GTSNPN and CDR2 SVGIG (reference sequence).

The chain employs TRBV2 and TRBJ2-2, with 8 bases lining up with TRBD2. The CDR3 covers 14 residues. V was pared by 5 bases and J by 7 bases, with 6 bases of the junction left unmatched. Germline V lookup: CDR1 SNHLY, CDR2 FYNNEI. The CDR3 spells CASSRRGAGGELFF. In DNA form, the CDR3 reads TGTGCCAGCAGTAGGCGGGGGGCCGGCGGGGAGCTGTTTTTT.

CDR3 residues: CASILKDRKDPSYNEQFF. Written as DNA, the CDR3 is TGTGCCAGCATCCTAAAGGACAGGAAAGATCCCTCCTACAATGAGCAGTTCTTC. The rearrangement links TRBV12-1 to TRBJ2-1; whether TRBD1, the table's D call, matches the DNA was not checked. TRBV12-1 is a pseudogene. This CDR3 is built from 18 residues.

This clone has a handful of counts. This chain links TRBV6-1 with TRBJ1-5; no clear D gene. Trimming shortened V by 1 base and J by 4 bases, and 11 bases separated the two germline ends. The germline CDR1 and CDR2 sequences are MNHNS and SASEGT. The length of the CDR3 is 15 residues. CDR3 nucleotide sequence: TGTGCCAGCAGTGAAGGCGGCGGACTAAATCAGCCCCAGCATTTT. Translating gives CASSEGGGLNQPQHF.

The CDR3 region is CASSLLEGAVSPLHF. For the CDR3, the DNA is TGTGCCAGCAGTTTATTGGAGGGGGCTGTCTCACCCCTCCACTTT. J is TRBJ1-6 and V is TRBV27; TRBD1 matches 7 bases. This CDR3 is 15 amino acids long. The germline gives CDR1 MNHEY, CDR2 SMNVEV (reference sequence). The junction had 7 bases not matched to a gene; V was cut back by 1 base and J by 10 bases.

This chain joins TRBV7-9 and TRBJ2-3, with TRBD2 identical over 10 bases. There are 14 residues in the CDR3. Germline CDR1 and CDR2: SEHNR and FQNEAQ (reference sequence). Trimming cost V 2 bases and J 9 bases; bases outside gene matches: 5. CDR3 protein: CASSLLTSGETQYF. CDR3 nucleotide sequence: TGTGCCAGCAGCTTACTTACTAGCGGGGAGACGCAGTATTTT.

The gene calls are TRBV7-8 and TRBJ2-1; D is possibly TRBD1 (6 bases). The V and J ends lost 1 base and 11 bases respectively, with 12 bases between them. The germline V gene has CDR1 SGHVS and CDR2 FQNEAQ. The CDR3 extends over 13 amino acids. The CDR3 DNA reads as TGTGCCAGCAGCTTAGTGTTGGGGGCTCAGCAGTTCTTC. Residues: CASSLVLGAQQFF. Complete variable domain (other parts from reference TRBV7-8 and TRBJ2-1): GAGVSQSPRYKVAKRGQDVALRCDPISGHVSLFWYQQALGQGPEFLTYFQNEAQLDKSGLPSDRFFAERPEGSVSTLKIQRTQQEDSAVYLCASSLVLGAQQFFGPGTRLTVL.

J is TRBJ1-2 and V is TRBV12-3 or TRBV12-4; D may be TRBD1 (5 bases). V lost 2 bases and J lost 13, with 14 bases in between. The CDR3 loop spans 12 amino acids. The CDR3 reads CASSLRQGLLTF. The CDR3, as DNA: TGTGCCAGCAGTTTAAGGCAGGGACTTCTCACCTTC.

The CDR3 loop is CASSLQSWGQRVWGEQYF. CDR3 sequence (DNA): TGTGCCAGCAGTCTGCAAAGTTGGGGACAGCGAGTTTGGGGCGAGCAGTACTTC. The chain has TRBV27 and TRBJ2-7, with 7 bases aligning to TRBD1. Germline assignment: CDR1 MNHEY and CDR2 SMNVEV (reference sequence). Losses at the gene ends were 5 bases for V and 6 bases for J; bases not matched to a gene: 22. The CDR3 extends over 18 amino acids.

This clone was detected only once. The chain employs TRBV20-1 and TRBJ1-2; perhaps TRBD1 as D (5 bases). Germline V lookup: CDR1 DFQATT, CDR2 SNEGSKA (reference sequence). The CDR3 totals 13 residues. Trimming removed 3 bases from V and 7 bases from J, with 15 bases in between. CDR3 nucleotide sequence: TGCAGTGCTAGTGTGCCAGGGAATACTGGCTACACCTTC. This codes for CSASVPGNTGYTF.

The gene calls are TRBV6-2 or TRBV6-3 and TRBJ2-2, with D perhaps TRBD1 (6 bases). V lost 6 bases and J 1 base, leaving 18 bases between the germline ends. The CDR3 has 17 residues. From germline, CDR1 is MNHEY and CDR2 SVGEGT. The CDR3 nucleotides read TGTGCCAGCAGCCCCGCCGGGACAACTAAGAACACCGGGGAGCTGTTTTTT. It is translated as CASSPAGTTKNTGELFF.

This chain links TRBV28 with TRBJ1-2; D is perhaps TRBD1 (5 bases). Per germline, CDR1 MDHEN and CDR2 SYDVKM. Trimming took off 2 bases at V and 6 bases at J, with 13 bases between the two ends. The CDR3 has 14 residues. CDR3 DNA sequence: TGTGCCAGCAGTTTAGGTTCAGGGTCGAATGGCTACACCTTC. Residues: CASSLGSGSNGYTF.

The chain has TRBV12-5 and TRBJ2-5; D is unresolved. In germline, CDR1 is LGHNT, CDR2 FRNRAP. The V end was cut by 1 base, the J end by 5 bases, with 11 bases between. This CDR3 is 14 amino acids long. The CDR3 bases are TGTGCTAGTGGTTTGGGCCGACTCCGGGAGACCCAGTACTTC. This gives the protein CASGLGRLRETQYF.